The clone carrying this T cell receptor (beta chain) was counted only a few times. This specimen belongs to a study of metastatic and nonmetastatic thyroid tumors. V was trimmed by 4 bases and J by 9 bases, leaving 10 bases between them. This CDR3 is built from 12 residues. CDR1 and CDR2 (germline): LGHDT, YNNKEL (reference sequence). Study processing details: What underpinned the distant-metastasis classifier for papillary thyroid cancer was the set of CDR3 differences across clinicopathological groups. TCRdb re-analyzed the PCR reads through MiXCR. TCRdb's processing, not the authors', yielded these V and J calls. The sample includes 23,000 or so clones, 20% to 25% of them seen just once. Treatment of any kind had been given to no patient before thyroid surgery.

The clonotype comes from a male donor with papillary thyroid cancer or a benign thyroid nodule (not recorded which). Some clones in this sample may be carry-over from other donors' samples. The chain couples TRBV3-1 to TRBJ2-1, with unresolved D. The sample comprised blood. CDR3 protein: CASSPSNAEQFF. Here the CDR3 DNA reads TGTGCCAGCAGCCCATCTAACGCTGAGCAGTTCTTC.